This T cell receptor beta chain appears in the sequencing data of a study of siplizumab effects on memory and regulatory T cells. General study results and limits: Solely a minor proportion of alloreactive clones could be assigned to unstimulated subsets. The alloresponse seemed to draw substantially on naive T cells, which appeared more diverse than memory cells. Roughly 75-97% of proliferating CD4+ or CD8+ clones lacked a naive or memory phenotype that could be assigned. Siplizumab cultures yielded proliferating Tregs whose suppressive function was not confirmed.

Trimming removed 0 bases from V and 2 bases from J, with 8 bases in between. Germline loops: CDR1 SGHRS, CDR2 YFSETQ. The CDR3 has 15 residues. In the case of this clone: Its antigen is not known.

The repertoire was sequenced with immunoSEQ multiplex PCR; TCRdb's copy has only in-frame clones and lacks some. The table lists about 52,000 clones, 95% to 98% of them singletons, with 0.64% in the top ten. Material for sequencing was naive CD4+ T cells sorted from blood. The chain has TRBV5-1 and TRBJ1-4; D unclear. This receptor was taken from a human donor in good health. As DNA, the CDR3 is TGCGCCAGCAGCTTGGATACGGGGACTAATGAAAAACTGTTTTTT. Protein product: CASSLDTGTNEKLFF.